This TCR beta chain stems from a study of cytomegalovirus exposure and HLA in healthy donors. With 60 Vbeta and 13 Jbeta primers, the PCR was carried out. Original methodology: Approximately 73 million unique TCR beta chains, some 9.9 million shared, were counted in a later analysis. This table comes from immunoSEQ multiplex PCR, and its TCRdb copy is limited to in-frame clones, with some not included. V and J calls plus clone size are reproduced from that table; the DNA served to infer D and trimming. The top ten clones hold over 2% of a sample with 50,000 to 55,000 clones, around 81% of them seen once. Germline loops: CDR1 SGHTA, CDR2 FQGNSA. The CDR3 is 14 amino acids. Trimming took off 1 base at V and 3 bases at J, with 8 bases between the two ends. Findings and limits, study-wide: Upon later analysis, TCR association rates were observed to vary by HLA locus, being highest for DRB1 and lowest for HLA-C. Presence/absence analyses supposed approximately even sequencing depth among donors.

To note about this clone: Its specificity is not known.

The rearrangement joins TRBV7-2 to TRBJ2-3; D is possibly TRBD2 (5 bases). Sequences were obtained from PBMCs. The sequence was collected from a boy younger than 18 in good health and CMV-seropositive. The DNA of the CDR3 is TGTGCCAGCAGCTTAGTTCAGCGGACAGATACGCAGTATTTT. It translates to CASSLVQRTDTQYF. Variable domain in full (rest from reference TRBV7-2 and TRBJ2-3): GAGVSQSPSNKVTEKGKDVELRCDPISGHTALYWYRQSLGQGLEFLIYFQGNSAPDKSGLPSDRFSAERTGGSVSTLTIQRTQQEDSAVYLCASSLVQRTDTQYFGPGTRLTVL.